The clone carrying this T cell receptor (beta chain) was found many times. Antigen unknown. The CDR3 is 18 residues long. Germline V gives CDR1 LNHNV, CDR2 YYDKDF (reference sequence). V was clipped by 0 bases and J by 2 bases; unmatched bases: 9. The data were taken from a study of post-analysis software for immune sequencing data. Overall study results and limits: TRBV5-6, TRBV5-1 and TRBV20-1 belonged to a set of a few TRBV segments that were more frequent in patients than controls. Pronounced co-clustering by F measure was evident among identically batched samples.

Presence of unique molecular identifiers characterized the TCR beta cDNA libraries. TCRdb re-analysed the PCR reads in MiXCR, keeping a single row per CDR3 protein. Altogether approximately 460,000 distinct CDR3 sequences are present, roughly 45% being singletons, with the ten largest covering roughly an eighth. The sample consisted of blood. The chain is built from TRBV15 and TRBJ2-5; 10 bases are a match to TRBD2. The origin of this receptor is a girl between 5 and 17 years old with multiple sclerosis. The CDR3 protein is CATSRDLPGTSVQETQYF. CDR3 bases: TGTGCCACCAGCAGAGATTTACCCGGGACTAGCGTACAAGAGACCCAGTACTTC.